The T cell receptor (beta chain) under discussion was sequenced for a study of control samples from healthy donors and cancer patients. The CDR3 loop spans 14 amino acids. CDR1 and CDR2 (germline): SGHKS, YYEKEE (reference sequence). The germline V and J ends were trimmed by 1 base and 0 bases, with 8 bases remaining between them. Relative to its sample, this clone is medium-sized (0.01 to 0.1%). Sequencing was performed with immunoSEQ multiplex PCR; in TCRdb, only in-frame clones are kept and a portion is missing. The table records over 80,000 clones, roughly 91% of them present only once. The sequencing input was blood. The TCR was taken from a man aged 30-40 years in good health. The chain joins TRBV5-5 to TRBJ2-7; D is possibly TRBD1 (5 bases). CDR3 sequence (DNA): TGTGCCAGCAGCTTGTCGGACACCTCCTACGAGCAGTACTTC. Translating it yields CASSLSDTSYEQYF.